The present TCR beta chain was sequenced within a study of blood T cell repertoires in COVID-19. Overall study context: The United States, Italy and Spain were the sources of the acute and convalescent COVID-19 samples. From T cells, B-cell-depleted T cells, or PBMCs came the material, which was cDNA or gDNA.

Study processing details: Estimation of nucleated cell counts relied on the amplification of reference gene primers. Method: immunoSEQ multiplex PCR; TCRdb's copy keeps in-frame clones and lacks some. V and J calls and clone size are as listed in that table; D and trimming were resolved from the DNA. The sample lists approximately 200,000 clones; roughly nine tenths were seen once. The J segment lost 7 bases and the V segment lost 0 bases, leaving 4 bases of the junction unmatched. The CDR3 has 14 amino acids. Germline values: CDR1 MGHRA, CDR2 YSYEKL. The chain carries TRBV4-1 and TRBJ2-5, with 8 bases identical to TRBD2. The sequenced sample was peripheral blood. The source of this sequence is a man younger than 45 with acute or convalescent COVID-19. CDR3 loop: CASSQEGSGGTQYF. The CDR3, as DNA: TGCGCCAGCAGCCAAGAAGGGAGCGGGGGGACCCAGTACTTC.